This T cell receptor (beta chain) was sequenced for a study of blood T cells in healthy people across ages. A sample-barcoded 5' primer and a J-beta primer mix were used in a second PCR of roughly 6 to 11 cycles. TCRdb passed the 5' RACE reads through MiXCR, listing each CDR3 protein once. This sample yields about 620,000 distinct CDR3 sequences, of which 20% to 25% are seen a single time; 3% to 4% belongs to the top ten. About this clonotype itself: The target antigen is unknown.

The germline V gene has CDR1 MNHEY and CDR2 SVGAGI. The CDR3 runs 15 residues. The V and J ends lost 7 bases and 3 bases, in that order; junction bases with no gene match: 8. General study points: The fall in TCR beta diversity per million T cells was roughly linear with age.

The rearrangement links TRBV6-5 to TRBJ2-1; 8 nucleotides agree with TRBD2. Sequenced: blood. The clonotype was recovered from a man between 70 and 80 years old in good health. CDR3 region: CASTPPGTSYNEQFF. CDR3 bases: TGTGCCAGCACCCCACCCGGGACTAGCTACAATGAGCAGTTCTTC.